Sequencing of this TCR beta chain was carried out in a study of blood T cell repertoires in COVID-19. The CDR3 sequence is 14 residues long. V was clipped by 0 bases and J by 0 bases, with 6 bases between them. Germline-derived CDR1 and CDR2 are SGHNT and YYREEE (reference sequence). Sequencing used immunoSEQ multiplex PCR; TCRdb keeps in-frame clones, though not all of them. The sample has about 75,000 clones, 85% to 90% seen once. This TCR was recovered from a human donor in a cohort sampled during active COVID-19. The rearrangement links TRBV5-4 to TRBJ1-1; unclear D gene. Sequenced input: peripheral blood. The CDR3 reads CASSLAVLNTEAFF. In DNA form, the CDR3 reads TGTGCCAGCAGCTTGGCGGTTTTGAACACTGAAGCTTTCTTT.